This T cell receptor beta chain was recovered during a study of PD-1 blockade in classical Hodgkin lymphoma. Every single patient, without exception, relapsed after autologous stem cell transplantation, and brentuximab vedotin exposure varied. The study, taken as a whole, reports: TCR diversity at baseline was reported to be reduced in newly diagnosed patients relative to healthy donors.

Trimming at V came to 5 bases and at J to 2 bases, leaving 6 bases not matched to a gene. The length of the CDR3 is 15 residues. Germline CDR1 is MNHEY and CDR2 is SVGAGI. Only in-frame clones appear in the TCRdb table, and some are missing; sequencing was by immunoSEQ multiplex PCR. The sample lists tens of thousands of clones; 88% were seen once. The sample holds one count of this clone. As yet, its antigen is unknown. This chain links TRBV6-5 with TRBJ2-7; 10 bases align to TRBD1. The clonotype was recovered from a human donor with classical Hodgkin lymphoma. Material: peripheral blood mononuclear cells (PBMCs), obtained before the second cycle of nivolumab. DNA of the CDR3: TGTGCCAGCAGTCACGCCGGGACAGGGGCCTACGAGCAGTACTTC. It specifies CASSHAGTGAYEQYF.